This T cell receptor beta chain was observed in a study of identical twins. Study results and limitations: The presence of invariant MAIT and iNKT cells could partly confound analyses of zero-insertion sequences. Less excess twin sharing appeared in beta out-of-frame sequences. Beta clonotypes that were abundant in cord blood contained fewer insertions, a pattern absent from memory repertoires.

The CDR3 length is 15 residues. CDR1 and CDR2 (germline): SGHTA, FQGNSA. The germline V and J ends were trimmed by 2 bases and 7 bases, with 17 bases remaining between them. Regarding this clonotype: The antigen is not known.

TCRdb redid the calling of the 5' RACE reads with MiXCR, one entry per CDR3 protein. The sample holds about 720,000 distinct CDR3 sequences; 8.6% are singletons and the top ten take approximately 0.96%. The sample was also linked to a second study, of yellow fever vaccine responses in identical twins.

The clonotype comes from a woman between 18 and 29 years old in good health. The chain uses TRBV7-2 and TRBJ1-2; D is unclear. Material: PBMCs. The DNA of the CDR3 is TGTGCCAGCAGCTTATTTCCGGGCTCGAATGGTGGCTACACCTTC. Its protein is CASSLFPGSNGGYTF.